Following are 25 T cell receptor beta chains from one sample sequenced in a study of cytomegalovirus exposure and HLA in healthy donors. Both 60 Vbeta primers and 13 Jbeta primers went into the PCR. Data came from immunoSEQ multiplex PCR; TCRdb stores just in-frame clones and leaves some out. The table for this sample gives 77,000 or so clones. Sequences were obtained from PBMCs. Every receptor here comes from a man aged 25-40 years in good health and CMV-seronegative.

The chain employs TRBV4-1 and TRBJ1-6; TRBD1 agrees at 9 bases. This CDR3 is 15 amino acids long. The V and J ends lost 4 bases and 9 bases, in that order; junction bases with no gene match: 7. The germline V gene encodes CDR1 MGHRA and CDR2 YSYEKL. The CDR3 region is CASSRVQGASSPLHF. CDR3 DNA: TGCGCCAGCAGCCGAGTACAGGGGGCGAGTTCACCCCTCCACTTT.

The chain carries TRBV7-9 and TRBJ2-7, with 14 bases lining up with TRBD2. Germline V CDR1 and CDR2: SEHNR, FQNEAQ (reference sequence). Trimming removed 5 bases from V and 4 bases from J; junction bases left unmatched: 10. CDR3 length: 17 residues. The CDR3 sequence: CASSPANWTSGGYEQYF. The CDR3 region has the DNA TGTGCCAGCAGCCCCGCGAACTGGACTAGCGGGGGGTACGAGCAGTACTTC.

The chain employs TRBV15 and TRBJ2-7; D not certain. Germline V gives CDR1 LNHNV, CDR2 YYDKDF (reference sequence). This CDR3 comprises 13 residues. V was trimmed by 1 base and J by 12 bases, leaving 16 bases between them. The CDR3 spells CATSRAYPGTLYF. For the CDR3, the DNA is TGTGCCACCAGCAGAGCGTACCCAGGAACCTTGTACTTC.

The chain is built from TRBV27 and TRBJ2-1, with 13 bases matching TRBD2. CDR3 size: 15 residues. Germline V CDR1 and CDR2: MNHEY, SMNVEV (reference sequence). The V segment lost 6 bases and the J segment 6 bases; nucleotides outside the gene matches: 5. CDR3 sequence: CASSFGLAGANEQFF. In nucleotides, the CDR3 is TGTGCCAGCAGCTTTGGACTAGCGGGAGCCAATGAGCAGTTCTTC.

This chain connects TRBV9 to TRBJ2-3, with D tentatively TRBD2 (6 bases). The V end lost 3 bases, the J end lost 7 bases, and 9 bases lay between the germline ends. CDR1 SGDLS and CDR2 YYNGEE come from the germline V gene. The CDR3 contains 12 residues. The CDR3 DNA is TGTGCCAGCAGCGCGGGAGCTCATACGCAGTATTTT. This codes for CASSAGAHTQYF.

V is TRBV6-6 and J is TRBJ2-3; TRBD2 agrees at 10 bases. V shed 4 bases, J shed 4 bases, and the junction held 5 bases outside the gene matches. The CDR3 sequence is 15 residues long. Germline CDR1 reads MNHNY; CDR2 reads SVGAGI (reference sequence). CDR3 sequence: CASSSQREGPDTQYF. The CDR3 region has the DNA TGTGCCAGCAGTTCCCAGCGGGAGGGCCCAGATACGCAGTATTTT.

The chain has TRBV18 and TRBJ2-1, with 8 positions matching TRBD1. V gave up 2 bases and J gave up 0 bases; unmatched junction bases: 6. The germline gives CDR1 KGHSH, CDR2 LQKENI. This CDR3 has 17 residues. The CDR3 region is CASSPVGQGNSYNEQFF. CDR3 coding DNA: TGTGCCAGCTCACCAGTTGGACAGGGTAACTCCTACAATGAGCAGTTCTTC.

DNA of the CDR3: TGTGCCAGCAGTTTAGTGCGGGAGGGCATCCACGAGCAGTACTTC. The encoded protein is CASSLVREGIHEQYF. The chain carries TRBV27 and TRBJ2-7; 9 nucleotides agree with TRBD2. Germline V CDR1 and CDR2: MNHEY, SMNVEV (reference sequence). V lost 2 bases and J lost 5; bases outside the gene matches: 7. The CDR3 is made up of 15 amino acids.

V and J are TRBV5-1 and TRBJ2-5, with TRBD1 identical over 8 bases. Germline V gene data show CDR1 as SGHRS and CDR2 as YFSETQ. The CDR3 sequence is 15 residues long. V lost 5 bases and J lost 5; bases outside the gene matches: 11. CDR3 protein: CASRDATGVGETQYF. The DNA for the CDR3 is TGCGCCAGCAGGGATGCGACAGGGGTCGGGGAGACCCAGTACTTC.

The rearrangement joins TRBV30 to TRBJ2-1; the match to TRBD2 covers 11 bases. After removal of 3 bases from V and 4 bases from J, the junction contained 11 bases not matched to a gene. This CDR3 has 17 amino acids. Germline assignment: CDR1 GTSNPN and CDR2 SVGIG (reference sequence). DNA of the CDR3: TGTGCCTGGAGGGCTAGCGGGAGGACTCTACTTTACAATGAGCAGTTCTTC. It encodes CAWRASGRTLLYNEQFF. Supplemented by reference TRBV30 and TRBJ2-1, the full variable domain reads SQTIHQWPATLVQPVGSPLSLECTVEGTSNPNLYWYRQAAGRGLQLLFYSVGIGQISSEVPQNLSASRPQDRQFILSSKKLLLSDSGFYLCAWRASGRTLLYNEQFFGPGTRLTVL.

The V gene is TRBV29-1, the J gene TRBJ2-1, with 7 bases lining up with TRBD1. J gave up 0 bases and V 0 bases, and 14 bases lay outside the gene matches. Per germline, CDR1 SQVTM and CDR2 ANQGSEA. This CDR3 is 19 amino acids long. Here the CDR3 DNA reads TGCAGCGTTGAAGATCCCGTCAGGCAGGGGGAAAGCTCCTACAATGAGCAGTTCTTC. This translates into CSVEDPVRQGESSYNEQFF.

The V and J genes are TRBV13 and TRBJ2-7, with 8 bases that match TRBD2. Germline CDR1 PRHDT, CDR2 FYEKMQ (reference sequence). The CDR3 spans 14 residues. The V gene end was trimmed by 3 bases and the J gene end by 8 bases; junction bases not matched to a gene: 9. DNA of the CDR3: TGTGCCAGCAGCTTGCGGACTAGCTCACCCAAGCAGTACTTC. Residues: CASSLRTSSPKQYF.

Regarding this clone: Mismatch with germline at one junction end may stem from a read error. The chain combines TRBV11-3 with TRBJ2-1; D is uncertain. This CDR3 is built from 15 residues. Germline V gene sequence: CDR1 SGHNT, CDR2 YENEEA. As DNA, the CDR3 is TGTGCCAGCAGCTTAGAGGGCACCCGGTCCAATGAACAGTTCTTC. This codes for CASSLEGTRSNEQFF.

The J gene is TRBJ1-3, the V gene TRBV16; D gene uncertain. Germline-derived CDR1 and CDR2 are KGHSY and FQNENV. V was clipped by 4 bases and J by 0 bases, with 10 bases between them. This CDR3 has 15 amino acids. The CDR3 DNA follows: TGTGCCAGCAGCCCCCTCGGTCTCTCTGGAAACACCATATATTTT. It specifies CASSPLGLSGNTIYF.

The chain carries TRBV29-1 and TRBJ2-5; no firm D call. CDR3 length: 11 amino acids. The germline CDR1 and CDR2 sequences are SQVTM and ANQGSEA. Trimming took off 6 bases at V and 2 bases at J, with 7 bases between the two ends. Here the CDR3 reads CSVVQQETQYF. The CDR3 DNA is TGCAGCGTGGTACAGCAAGAGACCCAGTACTTC.

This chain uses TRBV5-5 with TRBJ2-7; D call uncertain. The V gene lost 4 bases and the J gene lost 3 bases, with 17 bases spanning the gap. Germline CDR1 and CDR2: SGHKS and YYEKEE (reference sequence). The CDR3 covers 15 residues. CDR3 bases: TGTGCCAGCAGCCCCTTAGTCGGCCCAGGCTACGAGCAGTACTTC. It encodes CASSPLVGPGYEQYF.

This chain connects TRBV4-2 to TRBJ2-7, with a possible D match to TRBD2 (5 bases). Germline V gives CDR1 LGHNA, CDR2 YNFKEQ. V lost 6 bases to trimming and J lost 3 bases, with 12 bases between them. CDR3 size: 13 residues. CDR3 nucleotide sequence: TGTGCCAGCAGTAGAGGACTGGGCTACGAGCAGTACTTC. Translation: CASSRGLGYEQYF.

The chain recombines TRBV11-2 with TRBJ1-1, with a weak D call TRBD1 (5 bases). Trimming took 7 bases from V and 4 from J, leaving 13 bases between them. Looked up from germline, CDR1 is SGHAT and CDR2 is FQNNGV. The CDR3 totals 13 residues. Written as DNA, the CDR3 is TGTGCCAGCACTTCGTACAGGTTCACTGAAGCTTTCTTT. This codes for CASTSYRFTEAFF.

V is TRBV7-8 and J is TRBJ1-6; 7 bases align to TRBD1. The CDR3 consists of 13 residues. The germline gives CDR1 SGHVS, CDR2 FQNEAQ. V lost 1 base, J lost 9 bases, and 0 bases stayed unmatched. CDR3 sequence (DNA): TGTGCCAGCAGCTTAGACAGGGGTTCACCCCTCCACTTT. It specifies CASSLDRGSPLHF.

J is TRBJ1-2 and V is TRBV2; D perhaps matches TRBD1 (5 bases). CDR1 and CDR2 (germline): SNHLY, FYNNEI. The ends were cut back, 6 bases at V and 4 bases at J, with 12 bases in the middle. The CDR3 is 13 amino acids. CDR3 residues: CASSATAPYGYTF. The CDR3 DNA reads TGTGCCAGCAGCGCGACAGCTCCCTATGGCTACACCTTC.

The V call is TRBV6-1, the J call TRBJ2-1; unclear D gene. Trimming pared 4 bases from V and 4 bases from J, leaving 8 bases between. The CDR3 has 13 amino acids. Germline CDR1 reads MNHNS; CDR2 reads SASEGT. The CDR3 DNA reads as TGTGCCAGCAGTGGAACGGAGTACAATGAGCAGTTCTTC. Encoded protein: CASSGTEYNEQFF.

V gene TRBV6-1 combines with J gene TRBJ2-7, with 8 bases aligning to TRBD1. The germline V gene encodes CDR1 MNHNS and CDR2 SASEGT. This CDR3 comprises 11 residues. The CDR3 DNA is TGTGCACTCGGACAGGGCTACGAGCAGTACTTC. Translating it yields CALGQGYEQYF.

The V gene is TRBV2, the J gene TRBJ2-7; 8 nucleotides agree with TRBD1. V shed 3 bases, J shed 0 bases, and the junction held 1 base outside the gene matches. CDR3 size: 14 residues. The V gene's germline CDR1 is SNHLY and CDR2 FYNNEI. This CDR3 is CASSDQGASYEQYF. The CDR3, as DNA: TGTGCCAGCAGTGACCAGGGGGCCTCCTACGAGCAGTACTTC.

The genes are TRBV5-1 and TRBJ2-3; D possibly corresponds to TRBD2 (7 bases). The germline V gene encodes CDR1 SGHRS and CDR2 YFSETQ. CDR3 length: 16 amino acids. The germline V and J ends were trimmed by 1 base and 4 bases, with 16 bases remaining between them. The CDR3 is CASSLRGGGPADTQYF. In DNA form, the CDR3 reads TGCGCCAGCAGCTTGAGGGGGGGCGGTCCGGCAGATACGCAGTATTTT.

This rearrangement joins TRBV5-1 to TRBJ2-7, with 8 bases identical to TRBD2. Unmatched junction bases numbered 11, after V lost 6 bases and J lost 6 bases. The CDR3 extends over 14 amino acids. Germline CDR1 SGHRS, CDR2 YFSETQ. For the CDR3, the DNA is TGCGCCAGCAACCGGGGCCTAGCGGGTGGCGAGCAGTACTTC. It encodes CASNRGLAGGEQYF.